The 29 T cell receptor beta chains in this list originate from one sample, sequenced in a study of T cell repertoires in cytomegalovirus infection. The antigens of these receptors remain unknown. Using its own MiXCR run on the reads, TCRdb lists one record per CDR3 protein. The sample shows about 330,000 distinct CDR3 sequences, roughly 36% of them seen only once. Material: cultured PBMCs, obtained from culture after CMV antigen stimulation. These receptors were collected from a human donor in good health (CMV status not recorded). Some clones in this sample may be carry-over from other donors' samples.

V is TRBV24-1 and J is TRBJ2-7; tentative D call: TRBD2 (5 bases). CDR3 length: 16 amino acids. V gave up 3 bases and J gave up 4 bases, with 18 bases separating them. The germline V gene encodes CDR1 KGHDR and CDR2 SFDVKD. This chain's CDR3 is CATSDKIVEREYEQYV. The DNA for the CDR3 is TGTGCCACCAGTGATAAAATAGTGGAGAGGGAGTACGAGCAGTACGTC.

The rearrangement links TRBV28 to TRBJ1-1, with 10 bases identical to TRBD1. CDR3 size: 16 residues. Trimming cost V 3 bases and J 11 bases; bases outside gene matches: 15. Germline V gene lookup returns CDR1 MDHEN and CDR2 SYDVKM. The CDR3 region is CASSFTGTGALVGAFF. For the CDR3, the DNA is TGTGCCAGCAGTTTCACCGGGACAGGGGCCCTCGTTGGGGCTTTCTTT.

The rearrangement links TRBV27 to TRBJ1-5; the match to TRBD1 covers 8 bases. Per germline, CDR1 MNHEY and CDR2 SMNVEV (reference sequence). V dropped 1 base and J dropped 0; count of bases not matched to a gene: 11. This CDR3 region has 19 residues. CDR3 protein: CASSLFGGTGDLSNQPQHF. The CDR3 bases are TGTGCCAGCAGTTTATTTGGCGGGACAGGAGACCTTAGCAATCAGCCCCAGCATTTT.

This clonotype was seen many times. This chain joins TRBV7-2 and TRBJ2-2; D remains unclear. CDR3 length: 13 amino acids. CDR1 and CDR2 from the germline V gene are SGHTA and FQGNSA. V was shortened by 4 bases and J by 5 bases, with 8 bases between the two germline ends. CDR3 DNA sequence: TGTGCCAGCAGCTCAGTCGGGACCGGGGAGCTGTTTTTT. It is translated as CASSSVGTGELFF.

This clonotype came up many times. The rearrangement links TRBV11-3 to TRBJ1-1; 9 bases are a match to TRBD1. The V and J ends lost 6 bases and 5 bases, in that order; junction bases with no gene match: 10. This CDR3 has 15 residues. CDR1 is SGHNT and CDR2 is YENEEA in the germline V gene. Written as DNA, the CDR3 is TGTGCCAGCAGTTATGGGACAGGGCAATGGACTGAAGCTTTCTTT. Protein sequence: CASSYGTGQWTEAFF.

J is TRBJ2-7 and V is TRBV10-3; perhaps TRBD2 as D (5 bases). V dropped 10 bases and J dropped 6 bases, with 16 bases sitting between them. CDR3 length: 12 residues. Germline V gene sequence: CDR1 ENHRY, CDR2 SYGVKD. The CDR3 nucleotides read TGTGCCACCACCCCGGAACGGGGCGAGCAGTACTTC. Amino acids: CATTPERGEQYF.

This clonotype was found once. The chain carries TRBV6-2 or TRBV6-3 and TRBJ1-4; no firm D call. Germline loops: CDR1 MNHEY, CDR2 SVGEGT. The V end lost 7 bases, the J end lost 6 bases, and 21 bases lay between the germline ends. The CDR3 consists of 16 residues. In DNA form, the CDR3 reads TGTGCCAGCACCGATCGGGTAGAGAGCCTCCATGAAAAACTGTTTTTT. Its protein product is CASTDRVESLHEKLFF.

This chain links TRBV6-5 with TRBJ1-6, with D maybe TRBD1 (5 bases). The CDR3 is 15 amino acids. In germline, CDR1 is MNHEY, CDR2 SVGAGI. V was trimmed by 2 bases and J by 9 bases, leaving 14 bases between them. The CDR3 bases are TGTGCCAGCAGTTACGATGGGGCTGGGATTTCACCCCTCCACTTT. It yields the protein CASSYDGAGISPLHF.

The chain links TRBV12-3 or TRBV12-4 to TRBJ2-1; the match to TRBD2 covers 15 bases. V shed 5 bases and J 0 bases; nucleotides not matched to a gene: 8. The CDR3 consists of 19 residues. CDR3 loop: CASSPPGLAGGSSYNEQFF. The CDR3 DNA reads TGTGCCAGCAGTCCTCCGGGACTAGCGGGAGGTTCCTCCTACAATGAGCAGTTCTTC.

This clonotype showed up many times. The rearrangement uses TRBV7-2 and TRBJ2-5; D is uncertain. The V gene's germline CDR1 is SGHTA and CDR2 FQGNSA. V lost 7 bases and J 0 bases, leaving 18 bases between the germline ends. This CDR3 is 16 amino acids long. The CDR3 DNA is TGTGCCAGCACATACCTAGGCGGCAGGCACCAAGAGACCCAGTACTTC. Encoded protein: CASTYLGGRHQETQYF.

The DNA for the CDR3 is TGTGCCAGTAAAAACAGGGGTAGCGGGGAGCTGTTTTTT. Its translation is CASKNRGSGELFF. The genes are TRBV19 and TRBJ2-2; 7 bases are a match to TRBD1. CDR3 size: 13 residues. With 7 bases clipped from V and 7 bases from J, the junction kept 6 bases outside the gene matches. Germline assignment: CDR1 LNHDA and CDR2 SQIVND (reference sequence).

The chain combines TRBV5-1 with TRBJ1-5, with D tentatively TRBD1 (5 bases). The CDR3 spans 15 residues. Looked up from germline, CDR1 is SGHRS and CDR2 is YFSETQ. V lost 2 bases and J 6 bases, leaving 15 bases between the germline ends. CDR3 DNA sequence: TGCGCCAGCAGCTTTGGAGGGGCGAAGGGTCAGCCCCAGCATTTT. Translation: CASSFGGAKGQPQHF.

This chain uses TRBV10-3 with TRBJ2-7, with 7 nucleotides matching TRBD1. The CDR3 has 14 residues. The J segment lost 4 bases and the V segment lost 11 bases, leaving 14 bases of the junction unmatched. CDR1 ENHRY and CDR2 SYGVKD come from the germline V gene. As DNA, the CDR3 is TGTGCCGCGCAGAGACAGGGCGTCGGGTACGAGCAGTACTTC. Its protein is CAAQRQGVGYEQYF.

There are many counts of this clonotype. V gene TRBV7-8 combines with J gene TRBJ2-5; a possible D gene is TRBD2 (5 bases). V was shortened by 5 bases and J by 5 bases, with 18 bases between the two germline ends. Germline values: CDR1 SGHVS, CDR2 FQNEAQ. The CDR3 runs to 15 residues. CDR3 loop: CASSPRTERWETQYF. Here the CDR3 DNA reads TGTGCCAGCAGCCCCAGGACTGAACGGTGGGAGACCCAGTACTTC.

This clonotype was counted only a few times. V and J are TRBV29-1 and TRBJ2-7; D may be TRBD2 (6 bases). V was trimmed by 7 bases and J by 2 bases, leaving 9 bases between them. CDR1 SQVTM and CDR2 ANQGSEA come from the germline V gene. The CDR3 consists of 11 residues. The chain's CDR3 is CSAGEAYEQYF. The CDR3 nucleotides read TGCAGCGCCGGGGAGGCCTACGAGCAGTACTTC.

This clonotype was found a few times. CDR3 bases: TGTGCCAGCACCTTAAGCGGGAGTAGCACAGATACGCAGTATTTT. It translates to CASTLSGSSTDTQYF. J is TRBJ2-3 and V is TRBV2, with 8 positions matching TRBD2. Losses at the gene ends were 7 bases for V and 0 bases for J; bases not matched to a gene: 6. The CDR3 extends over 15 amino acids. Germline CDR1 is SNHLY and CDR2 is FYNNEI.

This chain joins TRBV2 and TRBJ2-2, with 16 nucleotides matching TRBD2. The trim removed 10 bases at V and 6 bases at J, leaving 11 bases unmatched. CDR1 and CDR2 (germline): SNHLY, FYNNEI. The CDR3 loop spans 17 amino acids. CDR3 protein: CAIRQGTSGRAAGELFF. The DNA of the CDR3 is TGTGCCATCCGGCAAGGGACTAGCGGGAGGGCCGCCGGGGAGCTGTTTTTT. The complete variable domain, with remaining parts taken from reference TRBV2 and TRBJ2-2, reads EPEVTQTPSHQVTQMGQEVILRCVPISNHLYFYWYRQILGQKVEFLVSFYNNEISEKSEIFDDQFSVERPDGSNFTLKIRSTKLEDSAMYFCAIRQGTSGRAAGELFFGEGSRLTVL.

This chain connects TRBV4-3 to TRBJ2-1; TRBD1 matches at 7 bases. Germline V CDR1 and CDR2: LGHNA, YSLEER. With V trimmed by 3 bases and J by 7 bases, 12 bases remained unmatched. The length of the CDR3 is 16 residues. The CDR3 loop reads CASSHLYRGERNEQFF. The CDR3 coding sequence is TGCGCCAGCAGCCACCTATACAGGGGCGAGAGGAATGAGCAGTTCTTC.

In this sample, this clonotype turned up a few times. The chain employs TRBV6-1 and TRBJ2-1; D is unclear. The CDR3 has 16 amino acids. Per germline, CDR1 MNHNS and CDR2 SASEGT. V lost 3 bases and J lost 5, with 17 bases in between. This CDR3 reads CASSDFMARIDNEQFF. CDR3 coding DNA: TGTGCCAGCAGTGATTTTATGGCGAGGATCGACAATGAGCAGTTCTTC.

This clonotype turned up a few times. The chain joins TRBV24-1 to TRBJ2-1; D possibly corresponds to TRBD2 (6 bases). Per germline, CDR1 KGHDR and CDR2 SFDVKD. Trimming shortened V by 5 bases and J by 8 bases, and 12 bases separated the two germline ends. CDR3 size: 13 residues. The CDR3 DNA reads as TGTGCCACCAGTGGGGGTAGCGGCGATGAGCAGTTCTTC. Translation: CATSGGSGDEQFF.

The sample holds many counts of this clonotype. This chain joins TRBV7-9 and TRBJ2-1, with TRBD2 matching over 9 bases. V lost 1 base, J lost 5 bases, and 3 bases stayed unmatched. In germline, CDR1 is SEHNR, CDR2 FQNEAQ (reference sequence). The length of the CDR3 is 15 residues. This chain's CDR3 is CASSLGLAVNNEQFF. The CDR3 nucleotides read TGTGCCAGCAGCTTAGGACTAGCGGTGAACAATGAGCAGTTCTTC.

This clonotype was picked up a small number of times. This chain links TRBV7-8 with TRBJ1-6; TRBD1 is a possible D gene (5 bases). V was clipped by 5 bases and J by 6 bases, with 14 bases between them. Germline CDR1 SGHVS, CDR2 FQNEAQ. The CDR3 length is 15 residues. CDR3 sequence (DNA): TGTGCCAGCAGCCCCGGGGGGGGTCCTAATTCACCCCTCCACTTT. Protein product: CASSPGGGPNSPLHF.

This clonotype has a count of ten or more. The chain has TRBV11-2 and TRBJ2-3; weak D call: TRBD2 (6 bases). CDR1 SGHAT and CDR2 FQNNGV come from the germline V gene. CDR3 size: 18 residues. V lost 1 base to trimming and J lost 2 bases, with 19 bases between them. CDR3 loop: CASSLGAGTPPITDTQYF. The CDR3, as DNA: TGTGCCAGCAGCTTAGGCGCCGGGACTCCACCCATCACAGATACGCAGTATTTT.

J is TRBJ2-7 and V is TRBV6-1; 10 bases line up with TRBD2. With V trimmed by 0 bases and J by 3 bases, 5 bases remained unmatched. CDR1 is MNHNS, CDR2 SASEGT, per germline. CDR3 length: 16 amino acids. This chain's CDR3 is CASSEAGLAGVYEQYF. DNA of the CDR3: TGTGCCAGCAGTGAAGCCGGGCTAGCGGGAGTCTACGAGCAGTACTTC.

J is TRBJ1-4 and V is TRBV12-3 or TRBV12-4; D gene ambiguous. This CDR3 spans 12 amino acids. Trimming removed 3 bases at V and 14 bases at J, with 13 bases between. DNA of the CDR3: TGTGCCAGCAGTTTTGATGGAAGGGTTCTGTTTTTT. It yields the protein CASSFDGRVLFF.

V usage is TRBV5-1 and J usage is TRBJ1-1; maybe TRBD1 (5 bases). The CDR3 is 15 amino acids. The ends were cut back, 4 bases at V and 5 bases at J, with 18 bases in the middle. The germline gives CDR1 SGHRS, CDR2 YFSETQ. The CDR3 DNA reads TGCGCCAGCAGCCCCGGGGCACCTACGAGTACTGAAGCTTTCTTT. It is translated as CASSPGAPTSTEAFF.

The chain has TRBV11-2 and TRBJ2-1, with D unclear. CDR3 size: 13 residues. CDR1 is SGHAT and CDR2 is FQNNGV in the germline V gene. The V and J ends lost 6 bases and 5 bases respectively, with 11 bases between them. CDR3 sequence reads: CASRLDLDNEQFF. In DNA form, the CDR3 reads TGTGCCAGCAGACTGGACCTGGACAATGAGCAGTTCTTC. Variable domain in full (rest from reference TRBV11-2 and TRBJ2-1): EAGVAQSPRYKIIEKRQSVAFWCNPISGHATLYWYQQILGQGPKLLIQFQNNGVVDDSQLPKDRFSAERLKGVDSTLKIQPAKLEDSAVYLCASRLDLDNEQFFGPGTRLTVL.

The table lists this clonotype with many counts. V is TRBV6-1 and J is TRBJ2-3, with D possibly being TRBD1 (5 bases). The CDR3 is 14 residues long. The germline CDR1 and CDR2 sequences are MNHNS and SASEGT. Between the trimmed V and J ends, which lost 5 bases and 4 bases, there was a span of 13 bases. In DNA, the CDR3 is TGTGCCAGCAGTCCACAGGTTCTCCCAGATACGCAGTATTTT. Encoded protein: CASSPQVLPDTQYF.

The CDR3 sequence: CASSMPPTSGHNEQFF. The CDR3 DNA reads as TGTGCCAGTAGTATGCCCCCGACTAGCGGACACAATGAGCAGTTCTTC. The chain recombines TRBV19 with TRBJ2-1; the match to TRBD2 covers 9 bases. V was pared by 3 bases and J by 5 bases, with 8 bases of the junction left unmatched. Germline V CDR1 and CDR2: LNHDA, SQIVND (reference sequence). The CDR3 covers 16 residues.